This T cell receptor (beta chain) originates from a study of cytomegalovirus exposure and HLA in healthy donors. The study's findings and limits: The authors listed 164 TCR beta chains as cytomegalovirus-associated. Within an earlier analysis, most TCR beta V segments proved productive either about 90% or about 30% of the time.

The PCR made use of 60 Vbeta and 13 Jbeta primers. The data were produced by immunoSEQ multiplex PCR, yet TCRdb's version contains in-frame clones alone and is incomplete. The data hold over 150,000 clones, with 74% observed a single time. Germline V CDR1 and CDR2: MNHNS, SASEGT. V lost 10 bases, J lost 1 base, and 11 bases stayed unmatched. The CDR3 has 15 amino acids. This clone has just one count. What it recognizes is unknown. The rearrangement uses TRBV6-1 and TRBJ1-1; 8 bases align to TRBD1. The TCR was taken from a woman aged 25 to 39 in good health and CMV-seropositive. Sequences were obtained from PBMCs. The CDR3 loop is CATSPRGPSNTEAFF. CDR3 nucleotides: TGTGCCACATCGCCCAGGGGGCCCTCGAACACTGAAGCTTTCTTT.